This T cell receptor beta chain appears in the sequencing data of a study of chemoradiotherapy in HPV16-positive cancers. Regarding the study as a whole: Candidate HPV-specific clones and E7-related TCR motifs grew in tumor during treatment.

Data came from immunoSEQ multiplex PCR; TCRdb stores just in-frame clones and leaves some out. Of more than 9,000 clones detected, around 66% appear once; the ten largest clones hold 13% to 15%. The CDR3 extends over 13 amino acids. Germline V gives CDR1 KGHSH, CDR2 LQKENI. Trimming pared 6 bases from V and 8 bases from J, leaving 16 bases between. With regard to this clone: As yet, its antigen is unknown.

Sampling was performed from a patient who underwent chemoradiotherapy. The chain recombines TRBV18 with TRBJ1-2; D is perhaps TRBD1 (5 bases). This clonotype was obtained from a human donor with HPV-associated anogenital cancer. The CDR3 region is CASSPGRELGYTF. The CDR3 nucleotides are TGTGCCAGCTCCCCGGGACGGGAATTGGGCTACACCTTC. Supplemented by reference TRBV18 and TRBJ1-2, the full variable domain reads NAGVMQNPRHLVRRRGQEARLRCSPMKGHSHVYWYRQLPEEGLKFMVYLQKENIIDESGMPKERFSAEFPKEGPSILRIQQVVRGDSAAYFCASSPGRELGYTFGSGTRLTVV.